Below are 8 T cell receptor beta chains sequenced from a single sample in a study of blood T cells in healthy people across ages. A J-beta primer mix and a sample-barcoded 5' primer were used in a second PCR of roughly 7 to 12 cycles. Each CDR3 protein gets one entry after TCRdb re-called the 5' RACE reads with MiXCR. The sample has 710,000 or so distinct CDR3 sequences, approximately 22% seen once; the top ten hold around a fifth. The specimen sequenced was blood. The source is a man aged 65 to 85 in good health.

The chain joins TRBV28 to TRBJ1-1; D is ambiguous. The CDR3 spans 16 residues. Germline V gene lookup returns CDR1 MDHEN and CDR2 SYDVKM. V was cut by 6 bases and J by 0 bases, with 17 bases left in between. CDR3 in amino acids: CASSSFSTNMNTEAFF. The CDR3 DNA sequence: TGTGCCAGCAGCTCTTTCTCGACAAATATGAACACTGAAGCTTTCTTT.

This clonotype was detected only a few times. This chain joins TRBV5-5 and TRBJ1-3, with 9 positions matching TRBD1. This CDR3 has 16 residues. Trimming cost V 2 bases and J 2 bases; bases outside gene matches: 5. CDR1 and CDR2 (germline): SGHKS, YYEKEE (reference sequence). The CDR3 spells CASSLAGTGTGNTIYF. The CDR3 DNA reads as TGTGCCAGCAGCTTAGCCGGGACAGGGACTGGAAACACCATATATTTT.

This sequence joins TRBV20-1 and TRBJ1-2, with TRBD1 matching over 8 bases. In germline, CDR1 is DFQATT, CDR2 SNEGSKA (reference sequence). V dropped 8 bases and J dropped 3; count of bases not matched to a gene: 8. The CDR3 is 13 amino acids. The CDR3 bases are TGCAGTCCACGGACAGGGCTTCACTATGGCTACACCTTC. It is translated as CSPRTGLHYGYTF.

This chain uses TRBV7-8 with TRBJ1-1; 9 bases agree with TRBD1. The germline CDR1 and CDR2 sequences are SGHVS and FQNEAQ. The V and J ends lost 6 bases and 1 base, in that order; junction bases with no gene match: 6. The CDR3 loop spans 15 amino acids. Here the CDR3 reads CASRYLTGGNTEAFF. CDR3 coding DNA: TGTGCCAGCAGATACTTGACAGGGGGGAACACTGAAGCTTTCTTT.

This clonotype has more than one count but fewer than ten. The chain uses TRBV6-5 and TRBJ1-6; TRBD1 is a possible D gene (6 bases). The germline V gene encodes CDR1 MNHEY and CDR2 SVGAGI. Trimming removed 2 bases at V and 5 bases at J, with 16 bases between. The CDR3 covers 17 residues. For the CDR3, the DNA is TGTGCCAGCAGTTACAATCAGGGGCCGGTGGATAATTCACCCCTCCACTTT. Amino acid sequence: CASSYNQGPVDNSPLHF.

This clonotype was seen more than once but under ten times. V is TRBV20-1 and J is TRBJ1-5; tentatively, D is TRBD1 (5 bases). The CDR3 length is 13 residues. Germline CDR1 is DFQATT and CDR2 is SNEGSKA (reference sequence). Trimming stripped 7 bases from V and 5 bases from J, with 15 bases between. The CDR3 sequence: CSGTTQGDQPQHF. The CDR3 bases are TGCAGTGGTACTACCCAGGGCGATCAGCCCCAGCATTTT.

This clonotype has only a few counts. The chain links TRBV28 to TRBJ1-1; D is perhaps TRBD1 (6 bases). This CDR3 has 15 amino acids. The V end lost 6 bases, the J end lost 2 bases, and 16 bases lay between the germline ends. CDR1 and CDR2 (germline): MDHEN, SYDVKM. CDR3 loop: CASREDSQQNTEAFF. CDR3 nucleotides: TGTGCCAGCAGGGAGGACAGTCAACAAAACACTGAAGCTTTCTTT.

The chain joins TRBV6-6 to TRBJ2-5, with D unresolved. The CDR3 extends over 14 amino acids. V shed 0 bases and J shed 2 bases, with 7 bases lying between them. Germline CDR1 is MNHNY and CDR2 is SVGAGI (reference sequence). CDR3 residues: CASSYSQIQETQYF. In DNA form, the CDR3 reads TGTGCCAGCAGTTACTCCCAGATTCAAGAGACCCAGTACTTC.